Reported below is one TCR beta chain. Its cognate antigen has yet to be identified. No much larger clone exists at a distance of one base, and base qualities are not known. The data stem from a study of radiation and T cells in renal cell carcinoma (dated by TCRdb to 2018 to 2020). About the full investigation: The samples were drawn from a clinical trial, where primary renal cell carcinomas were treated with 15 Gy of stereotactic body radiation therapy and then removed by nephrectomy 4 weeks afterward. A total of 50 to 60 samples underwent TCR beta sequencing, made up of roughly 26 tumors and some 27 peripheral blood samples. Across all 55 or so samples, 4 million or so unique CDR3 nucleotide sequences encoding over 2.5 million unique CDR3 amino acid sequences were identified.

Study-level results and caveats: Because no pretreatment tumor biopsies were available, whether clonotypes were present in the tumor at baseline could not be determined. Changes in the blood repertoire were not tracked past 4 weeks after treatment. In blood, the top tumor clonotypes increased between baseline and 2 weeks post-radiation and then shrank by 4 weeks, which suggests that tumor-resident clones expanded only transiently. The single-armed trial design could not address effects of radiation dose or scheduling on the TCR repertoire.

TCR beta libraries were generated from genomic DNA with the immunoSEQ kit, following the manufacturer's recommendations. For library preparation, a first multiplex PCR was performed with proprietary primers, followed by a second PCR in which unique barcodes were added, and bead cleanups were performed after each round. A positive control reaction and a negative control reaction, both provided in the kit, were run with every batch of samples. The final libraries were assessed on an Agilent 4200 TapeStation D1000 ScreenTape, pooled by volume, and quantified by qPCR. Sequencing ran on an Illumina NextSeq500 with a MidOutput 150-cycle cartridge, using 156 Read1 and 15 Index1 cycles with kit custom primers. The pooled library was loaded at 0.9 to 1 pM, with a roughly 20% PhiX control spiked in. The authors' analysis ran thus. The vendor-processed data were analyzed in R, and a clonotype was defined as all T cells that share the same CDR3 nucleotide sequence. For clone abundance analyses, frequencies were normalized to the 10,000 most abundant clones per sample. Public T cell clones, which averaged fewer than five per sample, were removed prior to analysis. Tumor-enriched and baseline blood-enriched clonotypes were defined by at least a 32-fold difference in abundance between compartments. A beta-binomial differential abundance model was used to identify clonotypes that were expanded or contracted between blood time points. Tumor-blood repertoire similarity was measured with the Baroni-Urbani and Buser coefficient, and groups were compared using two-tailed Wilcoxon tests in R. TCRdb re-hosts the immuneACCESS table, in-frame sequences only. Its copies lack some clones; in the studies checked, an unresolved V gene accounts for under half of them, and the cause for the rest is not known. From that table come the V and J calls and clone size; the DNA was used to work out D and trimming. Across this sample there are 110,000 to 150,000 clones, with about 88% seen only once. The ten largest clonotypes hold 9.5% to 15% of the sample.

V is clipped by 3 bases and J by 7 bases, and the sequence between their germline boundaries is 12 bases long. CDR1 ENHRY and CDR2 SYGVKD are derived from the germline V gene. The CDR3 goes from the cysteine to the phenylalanine over 14 residues. CDR3 DNA only is kept here, 42 bases in frame from base 1. The sample's time point label, in plain terms: baseline pretreatment blood. Per the publication, the treatment or condition label means: 15 Gy SBRT to primary tumor, nephrectomy 4 weeks later. To follow tumor-enriched clonotypes, serial peripheral blood was collected from radiation-treated patients at baseline and at 2 weeks and 4 weeks after SBRT. Renal cell carcinoma with clear cell pathology was present in all patients. Genomic DNA for TCR sequencing was prepared using the QIAamp DNA Blood Mini Kit (Qiagen). The analyses included only samples that passed all quality control checks.

The sequence was obtained from a woman between 45 and 65 years old with renal cell carcinoma. The input for sequencing was blood, taken from a patient whose treatment included radiotherapy and nephrectomy. This chain joins TRBV10-3 to TRBJ2-2; the D gene is possibly TRBD1 or TRBD2, with 5 bases matching each. The DNA sequence is given as TGTGCCATCAGTGAATCCGGGACGATCGGGGAGCTGTTTTTT. The translation is CAISESGTIGELFF.